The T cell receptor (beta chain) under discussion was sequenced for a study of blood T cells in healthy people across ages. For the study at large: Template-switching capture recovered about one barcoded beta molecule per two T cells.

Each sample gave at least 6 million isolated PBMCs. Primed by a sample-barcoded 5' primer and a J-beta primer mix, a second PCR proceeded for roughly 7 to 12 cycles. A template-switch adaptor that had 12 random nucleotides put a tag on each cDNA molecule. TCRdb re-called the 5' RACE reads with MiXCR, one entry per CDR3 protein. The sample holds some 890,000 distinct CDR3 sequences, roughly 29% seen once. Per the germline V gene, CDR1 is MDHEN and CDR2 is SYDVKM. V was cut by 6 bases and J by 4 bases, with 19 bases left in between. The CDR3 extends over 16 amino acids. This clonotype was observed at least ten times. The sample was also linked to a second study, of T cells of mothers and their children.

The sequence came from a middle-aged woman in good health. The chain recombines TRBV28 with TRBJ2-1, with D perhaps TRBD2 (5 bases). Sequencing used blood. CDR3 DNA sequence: TGTGCCAGCAGCCTTGAGGGTGGTCCAGGATACAATGAGCAGTTCTTC. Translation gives CASSLEGGPGYNEQFF.